This T cell receptor beta chain was recovered during a study of T cells in Graves' hyperthyroidism and ophthalmopathy. RNA transcripts served as the template for amplifying TCR beta CDR3 regions. The study used the HTBI primer set for a first-round RT-PCR of the TCR CDR3. Each CDR3 protein is one row after TCRdb ran MiXCR on the multiplex PCR reads. The sample carries 370,000 or so distinct CDR3 sequences, approximately 25% recorded once. This CDR3 has 14 residues. The V gene lost 3 bases and the J gene lost 1 base, with 9 bases spanning the gap. Diagnoses were established using clinical symptoms, serum thyroxine and TRAb, thyroid ultrasound and orbital computed tomography. Remarks on this clonotype: Antigen: not known.

Study results and caveats: Blood samples included most of the expanded thyroid clonotypes exceeding 0.001.

The sequenced sample consisted of blood. This sequence was found in a man aged 50 to 59 with Graves' hyperthyroidism. The chain is built from TRBV12-3 or TRBV12-4 and TRBJ1-1; D is possibly TRBD1 (6 bases). CDR3 protein: CASSFVTGNTEAFF. CDR3 nucleotide sequence: TGTGCCAGCAGTTTTGTGACAGGGAACACTGAAGCTTTCTTT.